Listed here are 3 T cell receptor beta chains from one sample, sequenced in a study of identical twins (dated by TCRdb to 2016 to 2018). Library generation was performed with 5' RACE. Reads for this sample came from an Illumina HiSeq 2000. The public reads were reanalyzed by TCRdb: fastp trimming at Q25, MiXCR alignment, in-frame beta chains only. When rows share a CDR3 protein, they turn into one entry using the most common DNA and genes. The sample table shows about 190,000 distinct CDR3 sequences, and 15% are seen once. The ten biggest clones cover over 35% of the sample. The sample also formed part of further work on T cells expressing NK-cell markers.

The material sequenced was CD8+ T cells sorted from blood. Receptors originate from a woman aged 18-35 years in good health.

Only a few counts were recorded for this clonotype. V and J are TRBV9 and TRBJ2-6; D might be TRBD1 or TRBD2, each matching 5 bases. V dropped 3 bases and J dropped 2 bases, with 18 bases sitting between them. This CDR3 has 18 amino acids. Per the germline V gene, CDR1 is SGDLS and CDR2 is YYNGEE. CDR3 sequence reads: CASSGPGHHRTGANVLTF. CDR3 coding DNA: TGTGCCAGCAGCGGGCCGGGGCATCATAGAACTGGGGCCAACGTCCTGACTTTC.

This rearrangement joins TRBV7-9 to TRBJ1-5; D might be TRBD1 (5 bases). Germline V gives CDR1 SEHNR, CDR2 FQNEAQ (reference sequence). This CDR3 is 11 amino acids long. The V and J ends lost 10 bases and 7 bases respectively, with 11 bases between them. CDR3 nucleotide sequence: TGTGCCACCGGGGGGTCCCAGCCCCAGCATTTT. This codes for CATGGSQPQHF.

This clonotype was seen more than once but under ten times. The chain employs TRBV7-9 and TRBJ2-7; 7 bases map to TRBD2. Trimming cost V 5 bases and J 3 bases; bases outside gene matches: 10. This CDR3 contains 15 residues. Per germline, CDR1 SEHNR and CDR2 FQNEAQ (reference sequence). The CDR3 loop is CASSPLRERHYEQYF. Written as DNA, the CDR3 is TGTGCCAGCAGCCCCTTGCGGGAGCGTCACTACGAGCAGTACTTC.